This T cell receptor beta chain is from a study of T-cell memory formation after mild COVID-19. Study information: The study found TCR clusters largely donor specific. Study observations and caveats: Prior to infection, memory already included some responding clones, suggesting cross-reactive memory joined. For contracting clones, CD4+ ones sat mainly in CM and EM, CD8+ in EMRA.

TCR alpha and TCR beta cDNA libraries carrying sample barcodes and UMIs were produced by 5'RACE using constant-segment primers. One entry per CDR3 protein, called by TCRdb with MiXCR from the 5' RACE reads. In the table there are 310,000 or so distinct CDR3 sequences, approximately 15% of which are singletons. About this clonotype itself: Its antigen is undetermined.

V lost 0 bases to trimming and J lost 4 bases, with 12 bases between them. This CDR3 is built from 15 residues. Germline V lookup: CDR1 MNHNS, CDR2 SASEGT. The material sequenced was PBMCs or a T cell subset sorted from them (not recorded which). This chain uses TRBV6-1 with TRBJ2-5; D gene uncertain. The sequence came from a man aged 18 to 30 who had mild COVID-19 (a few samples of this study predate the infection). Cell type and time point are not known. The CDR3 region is CASSEAGIPPETQYF. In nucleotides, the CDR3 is TGTGCCAGCAGTGAAGCAGGGATCCCTCCAGAGACCCAGTACTTC.